One sample yielded the 8 T cell receptor beta chains listed below, sequenced in a study of CD8 T cells in ankylosing spondylitis. MiXCR was run by TCRdb on the 5' RACE reads, yielding one entry per CDR3 protein. The table shows under 250,000 distinct CDR3 sequences, with about 11% occurring only once. The sequencing sample was made of blood, either unsorted or a sorted T cell fraction (not recorded which). The receptors shown here come from a male donor with ankylosing spondylitis or in good health (not recorded which).

This clonotype was observed many times. This chain connects TRBV11-2 to TRBJ1-6, with a possible D match to TRBD1 (5 bases). The V and J ends lost 8 bases and 8 bases respectively, with 13 bases between them. The V gene's germline CDR1 is SGHAT and CDR2 FQNNGV. This CDR3 is 13 amino acids long. CDR3 nucleotides: TGTGCCAGCGCTAACCCGGGGGATTCACCCCTCCACTTT. This codes for CASANPGDSPLHF.

In its sample, this clonotype was seen a few times. The V gene is TRBV11-3, the J gene TRBJ2-1; tentative D call: TRBD2 (7 bases). CDR1 and CDR2 (germline): SGHNT, YENEEA. The CDR3 length is 15 residues. V lost 5 bases, J lost 7 bases, and 18 bases lay in between. This CDR3 reads CASSNFGGAENEQFF. DNA of the CDR3: TGTGCCAGCAGCAACTTTGGGGGGGCCGAGAATGAGCAGTTCTTC.

This clonotype was detected many times. The chain joins TRBV5-4 to TRBJ1-1, with 7 bases matching TRBD1. Germline loops: CDR1 SGHNT, CDR2 YYREEE (reference sequence). J was trimmed by 4 bases and V by 3 bases; bases with no gene match: 9. This CDR3 has 15 amino acids. CDR3 residues: CASSSRRTGVTEAFF. In nucleotides, the CDR3 is TGTGCCAGCAGCTCGCGCCGAACAGGGGTCACTGAAGCTTTCTTT.

This clonotype has more than one count but fewer than ten. J is TRBJ1-2 and V is TRBV10-3, with 9 bases fitting TRBD1. The CDR3 consists of 14 residues. Germline CDR1 and CDR2: ENHRY and SYGVKD. The V and J ends lost 10 bases and 4 bases, in that order; junction bases with no gene match: 10. In DNA, the CDR3 is TGTGCCACCATCGGGACAGGGACTGGCTATGGCTACACCTTC. Residues: CATIGTGTGYGYTF.

This clonotype was recorded at least ten times. CDR3 in amino acids: CATSRDSGSPDTQYF. DNA of the CDR3: TGTGCCACCAGCAGAGATAGCGGGAGCCCAGATACGCAGTATTTT. This chain uses TRBV15 with TRBJ2-3, with 9 bases lining up with TRBD2. The V gene end was trimmed by 0 bases and the J gene end by 4 bases; junction bases not matched to a gene: 2. In germline, CDR1 is LNHNV, CDR2 YYDKDF (reference sequence). This CDR3 has 15 amino acids.

In its sample, this clonotype was seen many times. The J gene is TRBJ1-5, the V gene TRBV25-1; D is possibly TRBD1 (6 bases). The CDR3 is made up of 13 amino acids. V lost 8 bases and J lost 5, with 13 bases in between. CDR1 and CDR2 (germline): MGHDK, SYGVNS. CDR3 protein: CASHGGGHQPQHF. The DNA of the CDR3 is TGTGCCAGCCATGGGGGGGGCCATCAGCCCCAGCATTTT.

This clonotype was observed at least ten times. The chain links TRBV20-1 to TRBJ1-1, with D possibly being TRBD1 (5 bases). Germline V lookup: CDR1 DFQATT, CDR2 SNEGSKA (reference sequence). The length of the CDR3 is 16 residues. Trimming pared 6 bases from V and 1 base from J, leaving 21 bases between. The CDR3 reads CSALRVGRRTNTEAFF. CDR3 coding DNA: TGCAGTGCCCTGAGGGTGGGGCGACGAACGAACACTGAAGCTTTCTTT.

This clonotype was counted at least ten times. V gene TRBV5-6 combines with J gene TRBJ1-3; D is unresolved. V lost 0 bases to trimming and J lost 0 bases, with 7 bases between them. Germline V CDR1 and CDR2: SGHDT, YYEEEE. The CDR3 totals 15 residues. The CDR3 coding sequence is TGTGCCAGCAGCTTGGGGGTTCACTCTGGAAACACCATATATTTT. Protein sequence: CASSLGVHSGNTIYF.